Sequencing of this T cell receptor beta chain was carried out in a study of low-dose radiotherapy and immunotherapy resistance in tumors. Turning to the study itself: Intravenous administration to patients comprised nivolumab at 240 mg every two weeks and ipilimumab at 1 mg/kg every six weeks. Intravenous cyclophosphamide 200 mg/m2 was given every two weeks, one day before radiation and immunotherapy.

For amplifying TCRs, the PCR ran for about 22 cycles with Phusion, which was used together with a constant-region primer and the adapter on the V primers. mRNA, after isolation, was amplified by in vitro transcription. TCRdb re-called the reads with MiXCR, one entry per CDR3 protein. This table holds about 46,000 distinct CDR3 sequences, 10% to 15% found once. Regarding time point: before trial treatment. Many counts were recorded for this clonotype. The origin of this receptor is a female donor with ovarian cancer. Sequencing was performed on PBMCs, taken before treatment.

CDR3 sequence (DNA): TGCGCCAGCAGCAAAAACACCGGTTTAAGGGGGACGGACTATGGCTACACCTTC. This encodes CASSKNTGLRGTDYGYTF. The V gene is TRBV5-1, the J gene TRBJ1-2, with D possibly matching TRBD1 (6 bases). The CDR3 covers 18 residues. V was shortened by 4 bases and J by 3 bases, with 25 bases between the two germline ends. Germline V gives CDR1 SGHRS, CDR2 YFSETQ.